These 5 T cell receptor beta chains were sequenced from one sample in a study of naive and memory T cell subsets. Findings of the study overall: Especially in CD8 cells, naive repertoires contained a few larger clonotypes, possibly CD45RA-re-expressing memory cells.

These receptors' targets are unknown. Both TRBC1 and TRBC2 were covered by a beta constant-region primer of two equimolar oligonucleotides. Nested alpha and beta constant-region primers with the SP2 primer drove four PCR rounds on ligated cDNA. Using its own MiXCR run on the UMI-ligation and nested PCR reads, TCRdb lists one record per CDR3 protein. The profile covers around 83,000 distinct CDR3 sequences, with roughly 12% appearing a single time and 0.13% taken by the ten largest. Sequencing used naive CD4+ T cells from blood. These receptors all stem from a human donor in good health.

This clonotype was recorded a few times. This chain joins TRBV7-3 and TRBJ2-2; tentative D call: TRBD1 (6 bases). Germline V gene sequence: CDR1 SGHTA, CDR2 FQGTGA. V was pared by 5 bases and J by 5 bases, with 9 bases between. The CDR3 is made up of 13 amino acids. The CDR3 sequence: CASSLTGTGELFF. CDR3 coding DNA: TGTGCCAGCAGCCTCACAGGGACCGGGGAGCTGTTTTTT.

This clonotype was found a few times. J is TRBJ1-1 and V is TRBV11-2; possible D gene TRBD1, 6 bases. CDR1 SGHAT and CDR2 FQNNGV come from the germline V gene. V lost 3 bases and J 5 bases, leaving 16 bases between the germline ends. This CDR3 region has 15 residues. The CDR3 reads CASSFTTGKGTEAFF. In DNA form, the CDR3 reads TGTGCCAGCAGCTTCACAACAGGGAAGGGAACTGAAGCTTTCTTT.

The chain employs TRBV12-3 or TRBV12-4 and TRBJ2-5, with TRBD1 matching over 8 bases. Unmatched junction bases numbered 4, after V lost 6 bases and J lost 4 bases. This CDR3 contains 13 residues. DNA of the CDR3: TGTGCCAGCAGAGGCCAGGGGGCAGAGACCCAGTACTTC. Amino acid sequence: CASRGQGAETQYF.

This clonotype showed up just a few times. V is TRBV29-1 and J is TRBJ1-5, with a weak D call TRBD1 (6 bases). Trimming stripped 4 bases from V and 4 bases from J, with 11 bases between. CDR3 length equals 13 residues. CDR1 and CDR2 (germline): SQVTM, ANQGSEA. This chain's CDR3 is CSVVAGQNQPQHF. For the CDR3, the DNA is TGCAGCGTTGTCGCTGGACAGAATCAGCCCCAGCATTTT.

This chain links TRBV7-2 with TRBJ2-5; D not certain. This CDR3 has 12 amino acids. Germline CDR1 is SGHTA and CDR2 is FQGNSA. With 2 bases removed from V and 4 bases from J, the gap between germline ends came to 5 bases. The DNA of the CDR3 is TGTGCCAGCAGCTTAATCTTAGAGACCCAGTACTTC. As protein: CASSLILETQYF.